This T cell receptor (beta chain) was sequenced in a study of control samples from healthy donors and cancer patients. Here immunoSEQ multiplex PCR was the method, and the copy in TCRdb shows in-frame clones only, minus some. This repertoire shows 40,000 to 50,000 clones, nearly 95% found once; its top ten account for around a quarter. The sample holds a few counts of this clone. Other nucleotide sequences in the sample specify the same CDR3. The sequencing sample was made of PBMCs. The sequence derives from a woman in her 50s with head and neck cancer.

CDR3 DNA: TGTGCCAGCAGTAGGGGACAGAACACCGGGGAGCTGTTTTTT. This gives the protein CASSRGQNTGELFF. This chain joins TRBV6-5 and TRBJ2-2, with D perhaps TRBD1 (6 bases). V was trimmed by 5 bases and J by 1 base, leaving 8 bases between them. The CDR3 length is 14 residues. From germline, CDR1 is MNHEY and CDR2 SVGAGI.